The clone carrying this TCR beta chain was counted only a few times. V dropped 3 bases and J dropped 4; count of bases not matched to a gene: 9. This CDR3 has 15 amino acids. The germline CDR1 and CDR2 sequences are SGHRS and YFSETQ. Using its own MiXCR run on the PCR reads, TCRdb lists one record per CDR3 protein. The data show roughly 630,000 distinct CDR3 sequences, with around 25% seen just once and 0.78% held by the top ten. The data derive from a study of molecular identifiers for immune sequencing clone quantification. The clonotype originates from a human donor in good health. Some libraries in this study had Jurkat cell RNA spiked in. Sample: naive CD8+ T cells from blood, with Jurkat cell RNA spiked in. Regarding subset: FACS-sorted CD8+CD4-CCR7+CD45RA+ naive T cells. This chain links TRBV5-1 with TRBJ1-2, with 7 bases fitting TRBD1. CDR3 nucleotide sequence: TGCGCCAGCAGCTGGACAGGAGGTGACGGCTATGGCTACACCTTC. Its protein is CASSWTGGDGYGYTF.